The sequence of this T cell receptor beta chain was determined in a study of control samples from healthy donors and cancer patients. This clone occurred a few times. Some clones are missing from TCRdb's copy, which holds only in-frame ones; the method was immunoSEQ multiplex PCR. The sample consists of around 68,000 clones, roughly 80% of them appearing once. V dropped 6 bases and J dropped 4; count of bases not matched to a gene: 8. The germline gives CDR1 MNHEY, CDR2 SVGEGT. The CDR3 is 14 amino acids. The V call is TRBV6-2 or TRBV6-3, the J call TRBJ1-1; 7 bases align to TRBD1. The clonotype comes from a woman aged 45 to 65 with lung cancer. The specimen was PBMCs. The CDR3 coding sequence is TGTGCCAGCAGCCTTCAGGGGGGGGCCACTGAAGCTTTCTTT. Protein product: CASSLQGGATEAFF.